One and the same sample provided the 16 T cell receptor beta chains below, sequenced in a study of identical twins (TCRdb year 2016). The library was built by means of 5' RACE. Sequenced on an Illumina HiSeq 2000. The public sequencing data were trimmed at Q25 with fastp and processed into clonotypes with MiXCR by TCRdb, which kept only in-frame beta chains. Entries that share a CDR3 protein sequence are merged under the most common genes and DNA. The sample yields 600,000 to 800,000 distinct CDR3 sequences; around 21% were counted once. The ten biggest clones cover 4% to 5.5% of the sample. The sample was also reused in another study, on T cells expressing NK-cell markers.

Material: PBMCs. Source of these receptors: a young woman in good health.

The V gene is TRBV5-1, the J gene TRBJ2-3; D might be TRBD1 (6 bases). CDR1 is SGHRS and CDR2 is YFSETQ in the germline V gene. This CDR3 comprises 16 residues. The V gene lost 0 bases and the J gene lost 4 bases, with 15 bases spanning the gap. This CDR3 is CASSLARGPQADTQYF. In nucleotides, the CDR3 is TGCGCCAGCAGCTTGGCCAGGGGCCCCCAGGCAGATACGCAGTATTTT.

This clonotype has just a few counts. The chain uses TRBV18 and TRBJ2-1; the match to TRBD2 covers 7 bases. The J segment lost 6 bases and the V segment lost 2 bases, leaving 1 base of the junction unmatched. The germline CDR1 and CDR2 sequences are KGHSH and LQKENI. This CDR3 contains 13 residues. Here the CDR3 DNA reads TGTGCCAGCTCACCAACTAGCGCCAATGAGCAGTTCTTC. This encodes CASSPTSANEQFF.

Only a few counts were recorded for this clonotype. DNA of the CDR3: TGCAGTGCTGTAGGGGATTCTGAGGCTAGCGGGGAGAGCACAGATACGCAGTATTTT. Translation gives CSAVGDSEASGESTDTQYF. The V and J genes are TRBV20-1 and TRBJ2-3, with TRBD2 matching over 9 bases. Per the germline V gene, CDR1 is DFQATT and CDR2 is SNEGSKA (reference sequence). This CDR3 has 19 amino acids. The ends lost 5 bases at V and 0 bases at J; junction bases unmatched: 18.

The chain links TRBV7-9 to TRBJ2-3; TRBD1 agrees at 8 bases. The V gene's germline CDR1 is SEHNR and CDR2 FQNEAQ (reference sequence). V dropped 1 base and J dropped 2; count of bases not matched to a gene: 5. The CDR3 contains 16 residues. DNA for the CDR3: TGTGCCAGCAGCTTAGGAGACAGGGGTCCCACAGATACGCAGTATTTT. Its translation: CASSLGDRGPTDTQYF. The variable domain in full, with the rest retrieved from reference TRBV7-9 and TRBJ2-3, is DTGVSQNPRHKITKRGQNVTFRCDPISEHNRLYWYRQTLGQGPEFLTYFQNEAQLEKSRLLSDRFSAERPKGSFSTLEIQRTEQGDSAMYLCASSLGDRGPTDTQYFGPGTRLTVL.

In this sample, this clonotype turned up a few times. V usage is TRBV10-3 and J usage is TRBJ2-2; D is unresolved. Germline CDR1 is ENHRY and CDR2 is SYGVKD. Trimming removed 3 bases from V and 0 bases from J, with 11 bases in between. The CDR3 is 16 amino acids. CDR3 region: CAISDPSSSNTGELFF. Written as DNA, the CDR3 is TGTGCCATCAGTGACCCCTCCTCCTCGAACACCGGGGAGCTGTTTTTT.

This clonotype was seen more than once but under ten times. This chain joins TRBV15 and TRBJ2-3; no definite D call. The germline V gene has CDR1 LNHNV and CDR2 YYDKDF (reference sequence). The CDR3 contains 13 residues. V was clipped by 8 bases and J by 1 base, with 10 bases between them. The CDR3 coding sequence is TGTGCCACCCAGACTCCTGGCACAGATACGCAGTATTTT. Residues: CATQTPGTDTQYF.

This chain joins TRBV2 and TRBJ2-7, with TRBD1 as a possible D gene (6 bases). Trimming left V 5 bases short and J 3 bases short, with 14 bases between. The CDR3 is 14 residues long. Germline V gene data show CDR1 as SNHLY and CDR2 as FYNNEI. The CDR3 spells CASSIQGTDYEQYF. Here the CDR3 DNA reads TGTGCCAGCAGTATTCAGGGGACCGACTACGAGCAGTACTTC.

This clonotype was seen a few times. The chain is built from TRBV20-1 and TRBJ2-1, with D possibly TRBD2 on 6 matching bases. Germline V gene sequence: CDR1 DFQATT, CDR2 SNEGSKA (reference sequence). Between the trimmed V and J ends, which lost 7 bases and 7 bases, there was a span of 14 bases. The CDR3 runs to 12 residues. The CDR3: CSVVGGTNEQFF. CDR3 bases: TGCAGTGTCGTAGGAGGGACGAATGAGCAGTTCTTC.

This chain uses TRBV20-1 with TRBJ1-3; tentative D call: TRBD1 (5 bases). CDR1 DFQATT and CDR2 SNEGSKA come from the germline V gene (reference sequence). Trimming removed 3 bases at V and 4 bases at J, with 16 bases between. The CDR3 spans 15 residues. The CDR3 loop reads CSASDEWGIGNTIYF. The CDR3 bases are TGCAGTGCTAGTGACGAATGGGGGATCGGAAACACCATATATTTT.

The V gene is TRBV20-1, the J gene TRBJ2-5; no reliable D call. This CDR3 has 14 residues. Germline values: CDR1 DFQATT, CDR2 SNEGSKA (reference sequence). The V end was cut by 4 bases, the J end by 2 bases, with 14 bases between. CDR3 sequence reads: CSAKAGYLQETQYF. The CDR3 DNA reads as TGCAGTGCTAAAGCTGGGTACCTTCAAGAGACCCAGTACTTC.

Here the CDR3 reads CAISESTRNTEAFF. The DNA for the CDR3 is TGTGCCATCAGTGAGTCTACTAGAAACACTGAAGCTTTCTTT. The V call is TRBV10-3, the J call TRBJ1-1; D not resolved. Germline loops: CDR1 ENHRY, CDR2 SYGVKD. The CDR3 has 14 amino acids. The V end was cut by 0 bases, the J end by 2 bases, with 7 bases between.

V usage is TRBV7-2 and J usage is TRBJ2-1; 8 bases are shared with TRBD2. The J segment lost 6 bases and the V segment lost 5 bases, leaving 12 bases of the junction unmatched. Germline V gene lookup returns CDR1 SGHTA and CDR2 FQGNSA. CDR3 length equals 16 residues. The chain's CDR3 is CASSLQRTSGPNEQFF. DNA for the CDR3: TGTGCCAGCAGCCTACAGAGAACTAGCGGCCCCAATGAGCAGTTCTTC. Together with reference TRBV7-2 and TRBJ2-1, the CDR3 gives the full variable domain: GAGVSQSPSNKVTEKGKDVELRCDPISGHTALYWYRQSLGQGLEFLIYFQGNSAPDKSGLPSDRFSAERTGGSVSTLTIQRTQQEDSAVYLCASSLQRTSGPNEQFFGPGTRLTVL.

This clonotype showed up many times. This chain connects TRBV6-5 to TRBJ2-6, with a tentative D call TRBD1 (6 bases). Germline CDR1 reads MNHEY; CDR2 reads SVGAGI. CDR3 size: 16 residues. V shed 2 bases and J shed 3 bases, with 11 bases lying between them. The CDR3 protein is CASSYQYRVGANVLTF. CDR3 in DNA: TGTGCCAGCAGTTACCAATACAGGGTTGGGGCCAACGTCCTGACTTTC.

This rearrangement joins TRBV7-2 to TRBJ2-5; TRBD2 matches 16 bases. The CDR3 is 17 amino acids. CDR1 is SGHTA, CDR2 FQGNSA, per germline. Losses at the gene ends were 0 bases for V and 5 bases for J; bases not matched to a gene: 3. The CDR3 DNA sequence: TGTGCCAGCAGCTTAGCGGGACTAGCGGGAGGGTATGAGACCCAGTACTTC. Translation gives CASSLAGLAGGYETQYF.

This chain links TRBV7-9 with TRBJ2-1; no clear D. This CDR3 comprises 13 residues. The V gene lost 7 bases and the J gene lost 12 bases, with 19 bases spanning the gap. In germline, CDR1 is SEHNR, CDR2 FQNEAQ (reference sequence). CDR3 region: CASTMSGFLGQFF. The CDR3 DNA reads TGTGCCAGCACCATGTCCGGGTTCCTGGGGCAGTTCTTC.

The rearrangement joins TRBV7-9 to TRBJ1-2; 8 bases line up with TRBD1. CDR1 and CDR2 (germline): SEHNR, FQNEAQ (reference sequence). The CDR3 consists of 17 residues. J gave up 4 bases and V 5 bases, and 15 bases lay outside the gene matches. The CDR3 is CASSPHGTGGEGYGYTF. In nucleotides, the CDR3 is TGTGCCAGCAGCCCCCACGGGACAGGCGGGGAAGGCTATGGCTACACCTTC.